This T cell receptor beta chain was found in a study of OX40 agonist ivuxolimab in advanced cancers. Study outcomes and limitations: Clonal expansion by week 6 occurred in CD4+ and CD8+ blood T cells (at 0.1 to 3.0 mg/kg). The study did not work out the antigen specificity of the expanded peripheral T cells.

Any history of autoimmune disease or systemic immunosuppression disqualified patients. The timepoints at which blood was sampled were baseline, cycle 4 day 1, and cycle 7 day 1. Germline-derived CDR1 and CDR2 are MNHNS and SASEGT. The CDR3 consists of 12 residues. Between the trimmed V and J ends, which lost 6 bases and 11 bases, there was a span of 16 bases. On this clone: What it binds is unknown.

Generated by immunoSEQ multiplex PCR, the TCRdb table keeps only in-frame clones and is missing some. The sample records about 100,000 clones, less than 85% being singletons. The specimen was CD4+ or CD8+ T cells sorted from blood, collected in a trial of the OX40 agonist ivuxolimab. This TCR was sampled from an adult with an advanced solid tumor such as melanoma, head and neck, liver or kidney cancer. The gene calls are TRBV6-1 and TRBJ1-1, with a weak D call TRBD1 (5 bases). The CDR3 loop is CASSRAPRGAFF. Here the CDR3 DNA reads TGTGCCAGCAGCCGGGCCCCGCGGGGGGCTTTCTTT.